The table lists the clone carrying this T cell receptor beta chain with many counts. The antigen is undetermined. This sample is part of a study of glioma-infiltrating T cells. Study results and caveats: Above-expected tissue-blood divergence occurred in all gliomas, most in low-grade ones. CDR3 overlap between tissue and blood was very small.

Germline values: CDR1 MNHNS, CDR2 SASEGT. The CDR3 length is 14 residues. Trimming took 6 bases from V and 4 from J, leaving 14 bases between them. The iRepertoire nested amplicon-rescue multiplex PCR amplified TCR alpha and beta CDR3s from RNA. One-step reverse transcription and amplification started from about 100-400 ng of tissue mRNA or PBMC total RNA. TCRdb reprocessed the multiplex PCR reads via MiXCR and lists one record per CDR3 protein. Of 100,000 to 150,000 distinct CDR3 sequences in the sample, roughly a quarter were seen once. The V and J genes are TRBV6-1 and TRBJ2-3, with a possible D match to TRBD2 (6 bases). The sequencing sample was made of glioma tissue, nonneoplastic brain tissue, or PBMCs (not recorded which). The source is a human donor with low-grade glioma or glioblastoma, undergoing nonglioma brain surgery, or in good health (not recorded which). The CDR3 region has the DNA TGTGCCAGCAGGCCCAGCGGGTTGTCAGATACGCAGTATTTT. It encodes CASRPSGLSDTQYF.